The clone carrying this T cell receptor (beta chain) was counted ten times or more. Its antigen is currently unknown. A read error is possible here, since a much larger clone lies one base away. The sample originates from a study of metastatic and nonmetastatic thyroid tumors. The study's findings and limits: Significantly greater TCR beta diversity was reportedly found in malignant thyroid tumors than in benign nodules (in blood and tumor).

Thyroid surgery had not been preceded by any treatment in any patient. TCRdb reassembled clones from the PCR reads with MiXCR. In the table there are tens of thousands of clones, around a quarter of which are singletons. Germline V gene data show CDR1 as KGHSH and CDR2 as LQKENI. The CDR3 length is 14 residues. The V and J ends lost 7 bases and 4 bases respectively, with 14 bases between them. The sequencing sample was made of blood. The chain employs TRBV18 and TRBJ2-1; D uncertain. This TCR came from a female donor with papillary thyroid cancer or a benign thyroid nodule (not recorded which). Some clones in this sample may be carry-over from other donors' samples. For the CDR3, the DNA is TGTGCCAGCTTACCCGAGTTAGATTACAATGAGCAGTTCTTC. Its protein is CASLPELDYNEQFF.